This T cell receptor (beta chain) was recorded in a study of T cell responses to AZD1222 COVID-19 vaccine. Generated by immunoSEQ multiplex PCR, the TCRdb table keeps only in-frame clones and is missing some. The data show 130,000 or so clones, with more than 80% seen just once and 0.91% held by the top ten. Germline values: CDR1 DFQATT, CDR2 SNEGSKA (reference sequence). Trimming pared 3 bases from V and 4 bases from J, leaving 4 bases between. The CDR3 sequence is 11 residues long. The chain combines TRBV20-1 with TRBJ2-1; D is unclear. The source is an adult in good health. The sample here was peripheral blood, taken on day 0 of MenACWY control vaccination. CDR3 loop: CSASKYNEQFF. CDR3 nucleotides: TGCAGTGCTAGCAAATACAATGAGCAGTTCTTC.